Reported below is one TCR beta chain. Its cognate antigen is unknown. MiXCR, applied by TCRdb to the PCR reads, yields one record per CDR3 protein. Altogether approximately 97,000 distinct CDR3 sequences are present, 20% to 25% being singletons, with the ten largest covering about 0.99%. Germline loops: CDR1 SGHDN, CDR2 FVKESK. The CDR3 has 14 amino acids. V lost 4 bases to trimming and J lost 2 bases; unmatched junction nucleotides: 5. This sample stems from a study of molecular identifiers for immune sequencing clone quantification. Findings of the study overall: Clones above 20 RNA copies contained over 98% of effector molecules and under 1% of naive molecules.

The chain combines TRBV14 with TRBJ2-7, with TRBD1 matching 7 bases. The sample taken for sequencing was naive CD8+ T cells from blood, with Jurkat cell RNA spiked in. Subset indicated: FACS-sorted CD8+CD4-CCR7+CD45RA+ naive T cells. The sequence derives from a human donor in good health. Some libraries in this study had Jurkat cell RNA spiked in. For the CDR3, the DNA is TGTGCCAGCAGCCCGCCGGGACAGCCCTACGAGCAGTACTTC. It translates to CASSPPGQPYEQYF.